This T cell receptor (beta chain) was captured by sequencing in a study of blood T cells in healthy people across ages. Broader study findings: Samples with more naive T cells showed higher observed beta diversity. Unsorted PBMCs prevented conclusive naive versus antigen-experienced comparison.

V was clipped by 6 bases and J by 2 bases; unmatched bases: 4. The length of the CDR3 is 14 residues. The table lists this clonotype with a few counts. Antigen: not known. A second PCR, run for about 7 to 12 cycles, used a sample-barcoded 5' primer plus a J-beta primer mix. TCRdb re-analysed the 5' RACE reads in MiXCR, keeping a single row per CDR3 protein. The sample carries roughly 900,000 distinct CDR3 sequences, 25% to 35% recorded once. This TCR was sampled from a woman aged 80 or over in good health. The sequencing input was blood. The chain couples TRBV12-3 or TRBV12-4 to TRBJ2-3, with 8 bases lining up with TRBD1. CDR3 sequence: CASRVTGATDTQYF. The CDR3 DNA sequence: TGTGCCAGCAGGGTGACAGGGGCCACAGATACGCAGTATTTT.